These T cell receptor beta chains were read from a single sample in a study of T cell changes during pregnancy in multiple sclerosis. Generated by immunoSEQ multiplex PCR, the TCRdb table keeps only in-frame clones and is missing some. The sample carries around 100,000 clones, 80% to 95% recorded once. The material sequenced was peripheral blood, taken after pregnancy. Every receptor here comes from a female donor with multiple sclerosis, enrolled in a pregnancy study. CDR3s include the opening cysteine and the closing phenylalanine or tryptophan. D genes are given only for firm matches. Clone size is not always given. Where it is, it says once, few, many or a class for expanded clones.

cdr3_aa: CASSLEGGDSYEQYF
cdr3_nt: TGTGCCAGCAGCTTAGAAGGGGGCGACTCCTACGAGCAGTACTTC
j_call: TRBJ2-7
v_call: TRBV7-6
d_call: TRBD1
cdr3_length: 15
clone_size: -

cdr3_aa: CASTKGQWNSPLHF
cdr3_nt: TGTGCCAGTACCAAGGGACAGTGGAATTCACCCCTCCACTTT
j_call: TRBJ1-6
v_call: TRBV19
d_call: TRBD1
cdr3_length: 14
clone_size: once

cdr3_aa: CASSSGQVYSPLHF
cdr3_nt: TGTGCCAGCAGCTCGGGACAGGTGTACTCACCCCTCCACTTT
j_call: TRBJ1-6
v_call: TRBV14
d_call: TRBD1
cdr3_length: 14
clone_size: once

cdr3_aa: CASSLIPGGLTDTQYF
cdr3_nt: TGTGCCAGCAGCCTGATCCCAGGGGGCCTGACAGATACGCAGTATTTT
j_call: TRBJ2-3
v_call: TRBV7-6
d_call: TRBD1
cdr3_length: 16
clone_size: -

cdr3_aa: CASSLVGQLLVLETQYF
cdr3_nt: TGTGCCAGCAGCTTGGTGGGACAACTTTTGGTCCTAGAGACCCAGTACTTC
j_call: TRBJ2-5
v_call: TRBV5-6
d_call: -
cdr3_length: 17
clone_size: -

cdr3_aa: CASSYTGLAGGNEQFF
cdr3_nt: TGTGCCAGCAGTTATACGGGACTAGCGGGTGGTAATGAGCAGTTCTTC
j_call: TRBJ2-1
v_call: TRBV6-5
d_call: TRBD2
cdr3_length: 16
clone_size: -

cdr3_aa: CASSSREFSYNEQFF
cdr3_nt: TGTGCCAGCAGCTCTCGGGAGTTCTCCTACAATGAGCAGTTCTTC
j_call: TRBJ2-1
v_call: TRBV7-9
d_call: -
cdr3_length: 15
clone_size: -

cdr3_aa: CASSQVDGADVAKNIQYF
cdr3_nt: TGCGCCAGCAGCCAAGTGGATGGGGCAGATGTAGCCAAAAACATTCAGTACTTC
j_call: TRBJ2-4
v_call: TRBV4-1
d_call: -
cdr3_length: 18
clone_size: -

cdr3_aa: CATVVASNQPQHF
cdr3_nt: TGTGCCACCGTCGTAGCTTCAAATCAGCCCCAGCATTTT
j_call: TRBJ1-5
v_call: TRBV6-1
d_call: -
cdr3_length: 13
clone_size: -

cdr3_aa: CASSTRGSNTGELFF
cdr3_nt: TGTGCCAGTAGTACCCGGGGATCGAACACCGGGGAGCTGTTTTTT
j_call: TRBJ2-2
v_call: TRBV19
d_call: -
cdr3_length: 15
clone_size: -

cdr3_aa: CAWSVPDRKVGGQFF
cdr3_nt: TGTGCCTGGAGTGTACCGGACAGGAAGGTTGGGGGGCAGTTCTTC
j_call: TRBJ2-1
v_call: TRBV30
d_call: TRBD1
cdr3_length: 15
clone_size: -

cdr3_aa: CASKTAFNEKLFF
cdr3_nt: TGTGCCAGCAAGACAGCCTTTAATGAAAAACTGTTTTTT
j_call: TRBJ1-4
v_call: TRBV27
d_call: -
cdr3_length: 13
clone_size: few

cdr3_aa: CAWTGLSGGGGGYTF
cdr3_nt: TGTGCCTGGACGGGATTATCTGGCGGAGGCGGAGGCTACACCTTC
j_call: TRBJ1-2
v_call: TRBV30
d_call: -
cdr3_length: 15
clone_size: -

cdr3_aa: CASSLVGGRVRSGELFF
cdr3_nt: TGTGCCAGCAGCTTAGTAGGTGGCAGGGTCCGGTCCGGGGAGCTGTTTTTT
j_call: TRBJ2-2
v_call: TRBV7-2
d_call: -
cdr3_length: 17
clone_size: few

cdr3_aa: CASGTWNTEAFF
cdr3_nt: TGTGCCAGTGGGACATGGAACACTGAAGCTTTCTTT
j_call: TRBJ1-1
v_call: TRBV7-8
d_call: -
cdr3_length: 12
clone_size: once

cdr3_aa: CASSYGPASTDTQYF
cdr3_nt: TGTGCCAGCAGTTACGGGCCAGCTAGCACAGATACGCAGTATTTT
j_call: TRBJ2-3
v_call: TRBV6-5
d_call: -
cdr3_length: 15
clone_size: -

cdr3_aa: CASSQSGRDEKLFF
cdr3_nt: TGCGCCAGCAGCCAATCAGGCCGTGATGAAAAACTGTTTTTT
j_call: TRBJ1-4
v_call: TRBV4-3
d_call: -
cdr3_length: 14
clone_size: -

cdr3_aa: CASRGTPGLAGGPSYNEQFF
cdr3_nt: TGCGCCAGCAGGGGGACTCCGGGACTAGCGGGGGGACCTAGCTACAATGAGCAGTTCTTC
j_call: TRBJ2-1
v_call: TRBV5-1
d_call: TRBD2
cdr3_length: 20
clone_size: -

cdr3_aa: CASRGDSYGYTF
cdr3_nt: TGTGCCAGCAGGGGGGACAGCTATGGCTACACCTTC
j_call: TRBJ1-2
v_call: TRBV2
d_call: TRBD1
cdr3_length: 12
clone_size: -

cdr3_aa: CASSLGIIAETQYF
cdr3_nt: TGTGCCAGCAGCTTAGGGATTATAGCGGAGACCCAGTACTTC
j_call: TRBJ2-5
v_call: TRBV7-9
d_call: -
cdr3_length: 14
clone_size: -

cdr3_aa: CASSLQGPPNTGELFF
cdr3_nt: TGTGCCAGCTCTCTTCAGGGGCCACCGAACACCGGGGAGCTGTTTTTT
j_call: TRBJ2-2
v_call: TRBV18
d_call: -
cdr3_length: 16
clone_size: once

cdr3_aa: CASSVGTGGLAKNIQYF
cdr3_nt: TGTGCCAGCAGTGTCGGGACAGGGGGCTTGGCCAAAAACATTCAGTACTTC
j_call: TRBJ2-4
v_call: TRBV25-1
d_call: TRBD1
cdr3_length: 17
clone_size: -

cdr3_aa: CASSNRGLSGYTF
cdr3_nt: TGTGCCAGTAGTAACAGGGGTTTATCTGGCTACACCTTC
j_call: TRBJ1-2
v_call: TRBV19
d_call: TRBD1
cdr3_length: 13
clone_size: -

cdr3_aa: CASSSSGDYGYTF
cdr3_nt: TGTGCCAGCAGCTCCTCAGGGGACTATGGCTACACCTTC
j_call: TRBJ1-2
v_call: TRBV7-2
d_call: -
cdr3_length: 13
clone_size: -

cdr3_aa: CASSLGTGANQPQHF
cdr3_nt: TGTGCCAGCAGCCTCGGGACAGGGGCCAATCAGCCCCAGCATTTT
j_call: TRBJ1-5
v_call: TRBV9
d_call: TRBD1
cdr3_length: 15
clone_size: -

cdr3_aa: CASSSSPRGSYNEQFF
cdr3_nt: TGCGCCAGCAGCTCGTCCCCCCGGGGCTCCTACAATGAGCAGTTCTTC
j_call: TRBJ2-1
v_call: TRBV5-1
d_call: -
cdr3_length: 16
clone_size: -

cdr3_aa: CASSPIAGGPVANTGELFF
cdr3_nt: TGTGCCAGCAGCCCTATAGCGGGAGGGCCTGTGGCGAACACCGGGGAGCTGTTTTTT
j_call: TRBJ2-2
v_call: TRBV7-9
d_call: TRBD2
cdr3_length: 19
clone_size: -

cdr3_aa: CASSSLKETQYF
cdr3_nt: TGCGCCAGCAGCTCCTTAAAAGAGACCCAGTACTTC
j_call: TRBJ2-5
v_call: TRBV5-1
d_call: -
cdr3_length: 12
clone_size: -

cdr3_aa: CASTLGGVKYF
cdr3_nt: TGCGCCAGCACCCTAGGCGGTGTCAAGTACTTC
j_call: TRBJ2-7
v_call: TRBV5-1
d_call: -
cdr3_length: 11
clone_size: -

cdr3_aa: CASSIRRGFGVSPLHF
cdr3_nt: TGTGCCAGTAGTATACGGAGGGGATTTGGGGTTTCACCCCTCCACTTT
j_call: TRBJ1-6
v_call: TRBV19
d_call: -
cdr3_length: 16
clone_size: -

cdr3_aa: CASSQQDRNEQFF
cdr3_nt: TGTGCCAGCAGCCAACAGGATCGCAATGAGCAGTTCTTC
j_call: TRBJ2-1
v_call: TRBV7-2
d_call: -
cdr3_length: 13
clone_size: -

cdr3_aa: CAISPGTGTHEQYF
cdr3_nt: TGTGCCATCAGTCCCGGGACAGGTACCCACGAGCAGTACTTC
j_call: TRBJ2-7
v_call: TRBV10-3
d_call: TRBD1
cdr3_length: 14
clone_size: -

cdr3_aa: CASSSQGLSNEKLFF
cdr3_nt: TGCGCCAGCAGCTCTCAGGGACTGAGTAATGAAAAACTGTTTTTT
j_call: TRBJ1-4
v_call: TRBV5-1
d_call: -
cdr3_length: 15
clone_size: -

cdr3_aa: CASSVGGGIEAFF
cdr3_nt: TGTGCCAGCAGCGTAGGTGGGGGGATTGAAGCTTTCTTT
j_call: TRBJ1-1
v_call: TRBV9
d_call: -
cdr3_length: 13
clone_size: -

cdr3_aa: CASSPLEVQETQYF
cdr3_nt: TGTGCCAGCTCACCACTTGAGGTACAAGAGACCCAGTACTTC
j_call: TRBJ2-5
v_call: TRBV18
d_call: -
cdr3_length: 14
clone_size: -

cdr3_aa: CASSPAQDYGYTF
cdr3_nt: TGTGCCAGCAGCCCTGCACAAGACTATGGCTACACCTTC
j_call: TRBJ1-2
v_call: TRBV2
d_call: -
cdr3_length: 13
clone_size: -

cdr3_aa: CASSRQDSNQPQHF
cdr3_nt: TGTGCCAGCAGCCGACAGGACAGCAATCAGCCCCAGCATTTT
j_call: TRBJ1-5
v_call: TRBV7-9
d_call: -
cdr3_length: 14
clone_size: -

cdr3_aa: CASSPGTGWAYGYTF
cdr3_nt: TGTGCCAGTAGTCCGGGGACAGGTTGGGCCTATGGCTACACCTTC
j_call: TRBJ1-2
v_call: TRBV19
d_call: TRBD1
cdr3_length: 15
clone_size: -

cdr3_aa: CASSYWAGGNTEAFF
cdr3_nt: TGTGCCAGCAGTTACTGGGCCGGGGGGAACACTGAAGCTTTCTTT
j_call: TRBJ1-1
v_call: TRBV6-5
d_call: -
cdr3_length: 15
clone_size: -

cdr3_aa: CASSLGQPSAEQYF
cdr3_nt: TGTGCCAGCAGCTTAGGTCAGCCCAGCGCCGAGCAGTACTTC
j_call: TRBJ2-7
v_call: TRBV7-9
d_call: -
cdr3_length: 14
clone_size: -

cdr3_aa: CASSLGGRAQETQYF
cdr3_nt: TGTGCCAGCAGCTTGGGCGGGAGGGCCCAAGAGACCCAGTACTTC
j_call: TRBJ2-5
v_call: TRBV5-6
d_call: TRBD2
cdr3_length: 15
clone_size: -

cdr3_aa: CASSPPTVTGELFF
cdr3_nt: TGTGCCAGCAGCCCACCAACGGTAACCGGGGAGCTGTTTTTT
j_call: TRBJ2-2
v_call: TRBV6-5
d_call: -
cdr3_length: 14
clone_size: -

cdr3_aa: CATSRVGRGSDEQFF
cdr3_nt: TGTGCCACCAGCAGAGTGGGCAGGGGTAGCGATGAGCAGTTCTTC
j_call: TRBJ2-1
v_call: TRBV15
d_call: -
cdr3_length: 15
clone_size: -

cdr3_aa: CASSWDKWDYGYTF
cdr3_nt: TGTGCCAGTAGTTGGGACAAATGGGACTATGGCTACACCTTC
j_call: TRBJ1-2
v_call: TRBV19
d_call: -
cdr3_length: 14
clone_size: -

cdr3_aa: CASSPMGLAGNNEQFF
cdr3_nt: TGTGCCAGCAGTCCCATGGGACTAGCGGGAAACAATGAGCAGTTCTTC
j_call: TRBJ2-1
v_call: TRBV27
d_call: TRBD2
cdr3_length: 16
clone_size: once

cdr3_aa: CASNGQGEANEQFF
cdr3_nt: TGTGCCAGCAATGGACAGGGCGAGGCGAATGAGCAGTTCTTC
j_call: TRBJ2-1
v_call: TRBV6-1
d_call: TRBD1
cdr3_length: 14
clone_size: -

cdr3_aa: CATRGGTYEQYF
cdr3_nt: TGTGCCACCCGGGGAGGCACCTACGAGCAGTACTTC
j_call: TRBJ2-7
v_call: TRBV6-5
d_call: -
cdr3_length: 12
clone_size: -

cdr3_aa: CASSRTGGYEQYF
cdr3_nt: TGTGCCAGCAGCCGGACAGGGGGGTACGAGCAGTACTTC
j_call: TRBJ2-7
v_call: TRBV7-9
d_call: TRBD1
cdr3_length: 13
clone_size: -

cdr3_aa: CASRMTRRQGAPNTEAFF
cdr3_nt: TGTGCCAGTAGGATGACTCGCCGACAGGGGGCGCCTAACACTGAAGCTTTCTTT
j_call: TRBJ1-1
v_call: TRBV19
d_call: TRBD1
cdr3_length: 18
clone_size: -

cdr3_aa: CASSPPLTPNYGYTF
cdr3_nt: TGTGCCAGCTCACCACCCCTGACACCTAACTATGGCTACACCTTC
j_call: TRBJ1-2
v_call: TRBV18
d_call: -
cdr3_length: 15
clone_size: few

cdr3_aa: CASSFIWNTEAFF
cdr3_nt: TGTGCCAGCAGTTTTATCTGGAACACTGAAGCTTTCTTT
j_call: TRBJ1-1
v_call: TRBV27
d_call: -
cdr3_length: 13
clone_size: -

cdr3_aa: CASSHETGAPEAFF
cdr3_nt: TGCGCCAGCAGCCACGAAACAGGGGCCCCTGAAGCTTTCTTT
j_call: TRBJ1-1
v_call: TRBV4-1
d_call: TRBD1
cdr3_length: 14
clone_size: few

cdr3_aa: CASSASTGVEGPQHF
cdr3_nt: TGTGCCAGCTCAGCATCGACAGGGGTAGAGGGGCCCCAGCATTTT
j_call: TRBJ1-5
v_call: TRBV18
d_call: TRBD1
cdr3_length: 15
clone_size: -

cdr3_aa: CAISEPGRGTEAFF
cdr3_nt: TGTGCCATCAGTGAGCCCGGACGGGGCACTGAAGCTTTCTTT
j_call: TRBJ1-1
v_call: TRBV10-3
d_call: -
cdr3_length: 14
clone_size: -

cdr3_aa: CATSRDREARVLPSLTYEQYF
cdr3_nt: TGTGCCACCAGCAGAGACAGGGAAGCCCGGGTCCTCCCGAGTCTTACCTACGAGCAGTACTTC
j_call: TRBJ2-7
v_call: TRBV15
d_call: -
cdr3_length: 21
clone_size: once

cdr3_aa: CASSLGDRGREQYF
cdr3_nt: TGTGCCAGCAGCTTGGGGGACAGGGGGCGCGAGCAGTACTTC
j_call: TRBJ2-7
v_call: TRBV5-4
d_call: TRBD1
cdr3_length: 14
clone_size: -

cdr3_aa: CASSDTRLVGDHNEQFF
cdr3_nt: TGTGCCAGCAGCGACACAAGACTAGTTGGGGACCACAATGAGCAGTTCTTC
j_call: TRBJ2-1
v_call: TRBV7-3
d_call: -
cdr3_length: 17
clone_size: -

cdr3_aa: CAWSVRLSGTNTGELFF
cdr3_nt: TGTGCCTGGAGTGTACGTTTAAGCGGGACAAACACCGGGGAGCTGTTTTTT
j_call: TRBJ2-2
v_call: TRBV30
d_call: -
cdr3_length: 17
clone_size: -

cdr3_aa: CASSRPLAAPNTGELFF
cdr3_nt: TGTGCCAGCAGTCGACCCCTAGCGGCGCCTAACACCGGGGAGCTGTTTTTT
j_call: TRBJ2-2
v_call: TRBV28
d_call: TRBD2
cdr3_length: 17
clone_size: -